Listed here are 8 T cell receptor beta chains from one sample, sequenced in a study of CD8+ T cells in alopecia areata. The treatment here: oral pan-JAK inhibitor, 5-10 mg twice daily. Extracted from the samples, RNA was reverse transcribed into cDNA to serve as the sequencing template. TCRdb keeps only in-frame clones here, not all; method: immunoSEQ multiplex PCR. The sample records roughly 180,000 clones, approximately 50% being singletons. Sequenced here: CD8+ T cells sorted from blood, sampled at roughly week 52, from a patient treated with tofacitinib. These receptors were obtained from a human donor with alopecia areata.

The chain recombines TRBV5-4 with TRBJ1-2; D remains ambiguous. Germline CDR1 and CDR2: SGHNT and YYREEE (reference sequence). V gave up 0 bases and J gave up 4 bases, with 10 bases separating them. The CDR3 is 14 residues long. The CDR3 loop is CASSLERSPYGYTF. The CDR3 DNA follows: TGTGCCAGCAGCTTGGAGAGGTCCCCCTATGGCTACACCTTC.

The rearrangement uses TRBV30 and TRBJ2-3; TRBD1 is a possible D gene (6 bases). This CDR3 spans 14 amino acids. The germline CDR1 and CDR2 sequences are GTSNPN and SVGIG (reference sequence). V lost 5 bases to trimming and J lost 3 bases, with 15 bases between them. This CDR3 is CAWFPVRGTDTQYF. Written as DNA, the CDR3 is TGTGCCTGGTTCCCCGTCAGGGGAACAGATACGCAGTATTTT. The full variable domain, its missing parts supplied by reference TRBV30 and TRBJ2-3, is SQTIHQWPATLVQPVGSPLSLECTVEGTSNPNLYWYRQAAGRGLQLLFYSVGIGQISSEVPQNLSASRPQDRQFILSSKKLLLSDSGFYLCAWFPVRGTDTQYFGPGTRLTVL.

In the case of this clone: Other DNA sequences in this specimen translate into the identical CDR3. V and J are TRBV29-1 and TRBJ1-1; D unresolved. Germline V gene data show CDR1 as SQVTM and CDR2 as ANQGSEA. Deletions cut 3 bases from V and 0 bases from J, with 5 bases between. This CDR3 has 12 amino acids. CDR3 amino acids: CSVEGLNTEAFF. CDR3 in DNA: TGCAGCGTTGAGGGCCTGAACACTGAAGCTTTCTTT.

The chain combines TRBV5-4 with TRBJ2-3, with 11 nucleotides matching TRBD1. This CDR3 region has 16 residues. V was pared by 3 bases and J by 4 bases, with 7 bases of the junction left unmatched. Germline CDR1 SGHNT, CDR2 YYREEE (reference sequence). CDR3 sequence reads: CASSSPGTGGPDTQYF. The CDR3 bases are TGTGCCAGCAGCTCCCCGGGGACAGGGGGTCCAGATACGCAGTATTTT.

This sequence joins TRBV7-8 and TRBJ1-5, with D possibly matching TRBD1 (5 bases). CDR1 SGHVS and CDR2 FQNEAQ come from the germline V gene. V lost 1 base to trimming and J lost 0 bases, with 10 bases between them. The CDR3 is 16 residues long. DNA of the CDR3: TGTGCCAGCAGCTTAGGGCAGGGATTTAGCAATCAGCCCCAGCATTTT. This encodes CASSLGQGFSNQPQHF.

CDR3 residues: CASSFPAGGGETQYF. The DNA for the CDR3 is TGTGCCAGCAGTTTCCCAGCGGGGGGAGGGGAGACCCAGTACTTC. V is TRBV6-5 and J is TRBJ2-5; 9 nucleotides align to TRBD2. This CDR3 has 15 residues. Trimming took 4 bases from V and 5 from J; bases not matched to a gene: 8. Germline loops: CDR1 MNHEY, CDR2 SVGAGI.

This clone was counted only a few times. Here the CDR3 reads CASSLDHSYEQYF. The CDR3 DNA is TGTGCCAGCAGCTTAGATCACAGCTACGAGCAGTACTTC. This chain uses TRBV7-2 with TRBJ2-7, with D uncertain. V was cut by 1 base and J by 3 bases, with 7 bases left in between. Germline V CDR1 and CDR2: SGHTA, FQGNSA. The CDR3 contains 13 residues.

In its sample, this clone was seen a few times. The gene calls are TRBV12-5 and TRBJ1-5, with D unresolved. The V end was cut by 4 bases, the J end by 8 bases, with 6 bases between. Germline assignment: CDR1 LGHNT and CDR2 FRNRAP. CDR3 length: 11 residues. CDR3 residues: CASGYMEPQHF. The CDR3 nucleotides read TGTGCTAGTGGTTATATGGAGCCCCAGCATTTT.